Presented here are 9 T cell receptor beta chains from one specimen sequenced in a study of T cells expressing NK-cell markers. TCRdb re-called the 5' RACE reads, yielding one record per CDR3 amino acid sequence without DNA. This table holds fewer than 550,000 distinct CDR3 sequences. Sample: blood T cells: a sorted CD56 or NKG2C T cell subset, CD4+ or CD8+ T cells, or bulk PBMC T cells (not recorded which). These receptors were collected from a woman aged 45-65 years in good health.

This sequence joins TRBV6-2 or TRBV6-3 and TRBJ2-1; no DNA is available, so the TRBD2 call from TCRdb remains unchecked. This CDR3 is 15 amino acids long. Germline lookup yields CDR1 MNHEY and CDR2 SVGEGT. This CDR3 reads CASSYQSSGWGEQFF.

The chain recombines TRBV7-8 with TRBJ2-1; TCRdb's D call of TRBD1 is untestable without DNA. This CDR3 is 16 amino acids long. CDR1 and CDR2 from the germline V gene are SGHVS and FQNEAQ. The CDR3 is CASSLKGGGTYNEQFF.

The chain is built from TRBV5-1 and TRBJ1-1; TCRdb names TRBD1, which stays unverified in the absence of DNA. The CDR3 spans 13 residues. CDR1 is SGHRS and CDR2 is YFSETQ in the germline V gene. CDR3 sequence reads: CASSSQGNTEAFF.

This sequence joins TRBV29-1 and TRBJ1-1. Germline CDR1 SQVTM, CDR2 ANQGSEA. The CDR3 spans 16 residues. The CDR3 here is CSVTLYRQFMNTEAFF.

The chain joins TRBV12-3 or TRBV12-4 to TRBJ2-1; TCRdb indicates TRBD2, and absent DNA this call remains unverified. The CDR3 extends over 15 amino acids. The CDR3 is CASSFGVERYNEQFF.

The chain carries TRBV7-8 and TRBJ1-2; TCRdb gives TRBD1 as the D gene, but with no DNA this cannot be confirmed. This CDR3 has 14 residues. CDR1 is SGHVS and CDR2 is FQNEAQ in the germline V gene. The CDR3 spells CASSLGYRGGGYTF.

This chain joins TRBV7-2 and TRBJ2-5. The CDR3 is 13 amino acids. The germline gives CDR1 SGHTA, CDR2 FQGNSA. CDR3: CASSLVQKGTQYF. The full variable domain, its missing parts supplied by reference TRBV7-2 and TRBJ2-5, is GAGVSQSPSNKVTEKGKDVELRCDPISGHTALYWYRQSLGQGLEFLIYFQGNSAPDKSGLPSDRFSAERTGGSVSTLTIQRTQQEDSAVYLCASSLVQKGTQYFGPGTRLLVL.

The chain carries TRBV5-1 and TRBJ2-2; TCRdb's D gene call, TRBD2, goes unchecked for lack of DNA. Germline V lookup: CDR1 SGHRS, CDR2 YFSETQ. The CDR3 consists of 17 residues. The CDR3: CASSPGTSGRAAGELFF.

The chain combines TRBV7-2 with TRBJ1-5; TCRdb's assignment of TRBD1 cannot be checked, as there is no DNA. Germline CDR1 reads SGHTA; CDR2 reads FQGNSA. This CDR3 is 13 amino acids long. The CDR3 loop reads CASSIRGNQPQHF.